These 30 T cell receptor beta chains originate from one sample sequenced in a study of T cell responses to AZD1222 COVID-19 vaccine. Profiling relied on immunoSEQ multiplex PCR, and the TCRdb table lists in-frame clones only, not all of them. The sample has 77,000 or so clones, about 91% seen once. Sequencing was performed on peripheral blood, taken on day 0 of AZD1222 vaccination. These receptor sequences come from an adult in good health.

The CDR3 loop reads CASRENTEAFF. As DNA, the CDR3 is TGTGCCAGCAGGGAGAACACTGAAGCTTTCTTT. This chain links TRBV7-9 with TRBJ1-1; D unresolved. This CDR3 comprises 11 residues. Trimming removed 6 bases from V and 1 base from J, with 3 bases in between. The germline CDR1 and CDR2 sequences are SEHNR and FQNEAQ (reference sequence).

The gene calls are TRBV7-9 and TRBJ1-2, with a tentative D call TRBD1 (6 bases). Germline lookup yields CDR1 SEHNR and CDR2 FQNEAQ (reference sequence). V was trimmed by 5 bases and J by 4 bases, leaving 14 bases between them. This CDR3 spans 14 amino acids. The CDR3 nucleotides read TGTGCCAGCAGCCTGGGAGGGGGTCCCTATGGCTACACCTTC. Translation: CASSLGGGPYGYTF.

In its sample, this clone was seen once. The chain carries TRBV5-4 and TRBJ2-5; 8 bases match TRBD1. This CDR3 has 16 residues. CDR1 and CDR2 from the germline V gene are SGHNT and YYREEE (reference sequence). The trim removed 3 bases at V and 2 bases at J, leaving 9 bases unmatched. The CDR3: CASSSGQGRAQETQYF. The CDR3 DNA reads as TGTGCCAGCAGCTCCGGACAGGGAAGGGCTCAAGAGACCCAGTACTTC.

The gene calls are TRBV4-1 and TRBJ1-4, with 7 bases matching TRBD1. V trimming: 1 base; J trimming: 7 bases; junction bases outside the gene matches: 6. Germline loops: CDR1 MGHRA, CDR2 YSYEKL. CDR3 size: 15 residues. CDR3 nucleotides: TGCGCCAGCAGCCAAGGGACAGGCTGGCGTGAAAAACTGTTTTTT. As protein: CASSQGTGWREKLFF.

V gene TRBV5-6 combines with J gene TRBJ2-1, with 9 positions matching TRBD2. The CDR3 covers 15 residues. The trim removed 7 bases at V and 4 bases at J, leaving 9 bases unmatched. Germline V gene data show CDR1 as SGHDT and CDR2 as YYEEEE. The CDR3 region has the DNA TGTGCCAGCGGATTTAGCGGGAGAAGGTACAATGAGCAGTTCTTC. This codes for CASGFSGRRYNEQFF.

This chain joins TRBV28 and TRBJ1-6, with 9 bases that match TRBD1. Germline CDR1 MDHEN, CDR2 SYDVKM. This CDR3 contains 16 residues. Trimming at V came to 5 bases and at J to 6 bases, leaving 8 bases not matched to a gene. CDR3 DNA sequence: TGTGCCAGCAGTAAACAGGGGGCAATGAGTAATTCACCCCTCCACTTT. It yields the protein CASSKQGAMSNSPLHF.

CDR3 region: CASSVVPSGGRGNEQFF. DNA for the CDR3: TGTGCCAGCAGCGTAGTGCCCTCCGGGGGCCGGGGTAATGAGCAGTTCTTC. V is TRBV9 and J is TRBJ2-1; D may be TRBD1 or TRBD2 (6 bases each). V shed 0 bases and J shed 7 bases, with 20 bases lying between them. Germline V gene data show CDR1 as SGDLS and CDR2 as YYNGEE. The CDR3 extends over 17 amino acids. The full variable domain, its missing parts supplied by reference TRBV9 and TRBJ2-1, is DSGVTQTPKHLITATGQRVTLRCSPRSGDLSVYWYQQSLDQGLQFLIQYYNGEERAKGNILERFSAQQFPDLHSELNLSSLELGDSALYFCASSVVPSGGRGNEQFFGPGTRLTVL.

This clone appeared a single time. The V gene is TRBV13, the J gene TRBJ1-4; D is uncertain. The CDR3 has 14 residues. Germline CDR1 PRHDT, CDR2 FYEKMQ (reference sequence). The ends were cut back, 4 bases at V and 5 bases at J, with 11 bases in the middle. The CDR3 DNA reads TGTGCCAGCAGCTCGATCCTTTTGAATGAAAAACTGTTTTTT. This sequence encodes CASSSILLNEKLFF.

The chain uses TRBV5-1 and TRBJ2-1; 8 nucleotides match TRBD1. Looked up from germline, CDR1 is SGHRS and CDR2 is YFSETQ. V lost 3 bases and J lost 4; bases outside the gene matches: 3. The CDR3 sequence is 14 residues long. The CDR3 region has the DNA TGCGCCAGCAGCTCGGGACAGGAGTACAATGAGCAGTTCTTC. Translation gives CASSSGQEYNEQFF.

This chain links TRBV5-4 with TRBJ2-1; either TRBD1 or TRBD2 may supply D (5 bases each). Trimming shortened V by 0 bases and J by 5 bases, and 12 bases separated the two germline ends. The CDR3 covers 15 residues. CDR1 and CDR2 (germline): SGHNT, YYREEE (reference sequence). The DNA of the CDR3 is TGTGCCAGCAGCTTGGAGCCTAGAGGGGACAATGAGCAGTTCTTC. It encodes CASSLEPRGDNEQFF.

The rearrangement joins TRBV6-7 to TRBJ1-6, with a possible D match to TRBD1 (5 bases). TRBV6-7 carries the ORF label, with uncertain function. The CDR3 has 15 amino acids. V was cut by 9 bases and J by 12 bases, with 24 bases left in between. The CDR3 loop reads CASSNRSHPQGPLHF. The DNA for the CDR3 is TGTGCCAGTAGTAATCGTTCCCATCCGCAGGGACCCCTCCACTTT.

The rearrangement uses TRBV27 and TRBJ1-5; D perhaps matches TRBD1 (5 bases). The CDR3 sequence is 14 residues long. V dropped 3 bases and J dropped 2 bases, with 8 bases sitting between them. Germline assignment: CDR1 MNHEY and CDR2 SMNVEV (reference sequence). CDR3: CASSLGGGNQPQHF. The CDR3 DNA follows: TGTGCCAGCAGTTTGGGGGGAGGCAATCAGCCCCAGCATTTT.

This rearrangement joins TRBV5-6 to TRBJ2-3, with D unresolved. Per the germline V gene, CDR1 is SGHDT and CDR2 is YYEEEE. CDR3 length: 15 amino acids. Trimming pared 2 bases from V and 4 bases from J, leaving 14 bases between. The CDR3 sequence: CASSLSQRRPDTQYF. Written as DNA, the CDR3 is TGTGCCAGCAGCTTATCTCAAAGGCGACCAGATACGCAGTATTTT.

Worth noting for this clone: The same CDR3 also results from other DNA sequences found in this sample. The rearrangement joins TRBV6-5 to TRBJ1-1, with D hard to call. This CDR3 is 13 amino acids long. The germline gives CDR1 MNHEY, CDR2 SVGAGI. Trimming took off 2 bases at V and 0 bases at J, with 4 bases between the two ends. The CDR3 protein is CASSYSMNTEAFF. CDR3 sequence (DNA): TGTGCCAGCAGTTACAGCATGAACACTGAAGCTTTCTTT.

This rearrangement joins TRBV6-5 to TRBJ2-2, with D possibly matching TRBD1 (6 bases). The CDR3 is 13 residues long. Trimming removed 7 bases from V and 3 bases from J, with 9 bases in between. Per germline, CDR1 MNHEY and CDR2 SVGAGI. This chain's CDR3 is CASIQGDTGELFF. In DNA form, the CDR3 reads TGTGCCAGCATACAGGGAGACACCGGGGAGCTGTTTTTT.

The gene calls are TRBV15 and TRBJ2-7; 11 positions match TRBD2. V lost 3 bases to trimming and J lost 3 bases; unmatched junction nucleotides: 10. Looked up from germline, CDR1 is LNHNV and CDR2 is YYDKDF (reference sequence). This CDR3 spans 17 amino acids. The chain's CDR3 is CATSSAVDSGRDYEQYF. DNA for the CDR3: TGTGCCACCAGCAGTGCCGTAGATAGCGGGAGGGACTACGAGCAGTACTTC.

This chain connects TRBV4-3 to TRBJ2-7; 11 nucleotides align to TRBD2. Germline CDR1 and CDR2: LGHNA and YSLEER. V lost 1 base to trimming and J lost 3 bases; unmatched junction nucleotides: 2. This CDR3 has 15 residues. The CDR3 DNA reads TGCGCCAGCAGCCAAGGACTAGCGGGAAACTACGAGCAGTACTTC. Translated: CASSQGLAGNYEQYF.

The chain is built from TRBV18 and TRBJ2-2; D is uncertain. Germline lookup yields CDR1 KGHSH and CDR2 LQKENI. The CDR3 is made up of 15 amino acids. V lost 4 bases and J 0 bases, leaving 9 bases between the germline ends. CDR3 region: CASSRAVANTGELFF. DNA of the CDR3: TGTGCCAGCTCACGTGCGGTGGCGAACACCGGGGAGCTGTTTTTT.

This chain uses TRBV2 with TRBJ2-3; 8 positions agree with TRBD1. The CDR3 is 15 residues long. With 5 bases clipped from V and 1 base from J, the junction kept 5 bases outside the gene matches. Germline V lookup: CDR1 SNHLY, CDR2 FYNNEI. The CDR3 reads CASSPAQGGTDTQYF. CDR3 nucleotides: TGTGCCAGCAGTCCCGCACAGGGGGGCACAGATACGCAGTATTTT. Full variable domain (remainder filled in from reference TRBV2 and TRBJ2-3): EPEVTQTPSHQVTQMGQEVILRCVPISNHLYFYWYRQILGQKVEFLVSFYNNEISEKSEIFDDQFSVERPDGSNFTLKIRSTKLEDSAMYFCASSPAQGGTDTQYFGPGTRLTVL.

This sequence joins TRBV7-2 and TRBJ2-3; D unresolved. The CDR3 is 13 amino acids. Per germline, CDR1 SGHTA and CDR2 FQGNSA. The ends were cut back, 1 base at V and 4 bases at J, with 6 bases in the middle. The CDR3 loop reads CASSLDLPDTQYF. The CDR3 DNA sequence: TGTGCCAGCAGCTTAGATCTTCCAGATACGCAGTATTTT.

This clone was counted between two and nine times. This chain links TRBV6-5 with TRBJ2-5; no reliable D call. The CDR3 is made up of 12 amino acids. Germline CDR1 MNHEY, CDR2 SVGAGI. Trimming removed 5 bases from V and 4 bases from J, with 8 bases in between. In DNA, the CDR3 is TGTGCCAGCAGTAGGACGGCAGAGACCCAGTACTTC. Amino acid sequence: CASSRTAETQYF.

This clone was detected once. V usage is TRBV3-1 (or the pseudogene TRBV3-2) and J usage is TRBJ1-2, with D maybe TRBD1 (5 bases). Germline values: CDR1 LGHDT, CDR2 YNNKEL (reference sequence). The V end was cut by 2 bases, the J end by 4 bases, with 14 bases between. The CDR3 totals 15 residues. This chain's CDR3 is CASSQTGTASYGYTF. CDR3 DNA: TGTGCCAGCAGCCAAACCGGGACTGCCTCCTATGGCTACACCTTC.

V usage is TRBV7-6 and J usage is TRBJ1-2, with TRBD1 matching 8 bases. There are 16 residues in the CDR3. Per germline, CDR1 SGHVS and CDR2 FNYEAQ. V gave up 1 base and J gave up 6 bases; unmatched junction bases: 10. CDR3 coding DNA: TGTGCCAGCAGCTTAGTCACAGGGGGAGGGCTCGATGGCTACACCTTC. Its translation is CASSLVTGGGLDGYTF.

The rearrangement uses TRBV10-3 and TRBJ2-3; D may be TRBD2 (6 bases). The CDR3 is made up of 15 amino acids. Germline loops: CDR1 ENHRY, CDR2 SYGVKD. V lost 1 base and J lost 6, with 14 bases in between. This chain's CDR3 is CAISELSLALDTQYF. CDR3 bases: TGTGCCATCAGTGAGTTAAGTCTAGCGTTGGATACGCAGTATTTT.

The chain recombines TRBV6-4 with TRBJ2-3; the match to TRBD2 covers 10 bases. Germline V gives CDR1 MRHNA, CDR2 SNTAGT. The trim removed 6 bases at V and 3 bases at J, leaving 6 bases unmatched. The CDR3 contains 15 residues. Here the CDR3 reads CASRPPSGRTDTQYF. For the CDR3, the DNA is TGTGCCAGCAGGCCCCCTAGCGGGAGAACAGATACGCAGTATTTT.

As DNA, the CDR3 is TGTGCCAGCAGCGTAGCCCGGGACAGAAATAATTCACCCCTCCACTTT. It codes for CASSVARDRNNSPLHF. The V gene is TRBV9, the J gene TRBJ1-6, with TRBD1 identical over 7 bases. Germline CDR1 reads SGDLS; CDR2 reads YYNGEE. V lost 0 bases and J lost 5; bases outside the gene matches: 5. CDR3 length: 16 residues.

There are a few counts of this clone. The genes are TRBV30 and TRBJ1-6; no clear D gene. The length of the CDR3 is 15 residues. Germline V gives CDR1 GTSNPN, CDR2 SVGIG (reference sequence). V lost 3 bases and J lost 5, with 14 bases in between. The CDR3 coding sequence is TGTGCCTGGAGGTCGGAGGGAGGCCATAATTCACCCCTCCACTTT. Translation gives CAWRSEGGHNSPLHF.

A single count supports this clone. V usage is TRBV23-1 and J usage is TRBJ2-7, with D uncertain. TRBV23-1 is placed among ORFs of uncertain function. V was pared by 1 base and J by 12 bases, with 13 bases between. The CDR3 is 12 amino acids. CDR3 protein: CASSQFTRRPYF. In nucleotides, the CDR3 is TGCGCCAGCAGTCAATTCACCCGAAGACCGTACTTC.

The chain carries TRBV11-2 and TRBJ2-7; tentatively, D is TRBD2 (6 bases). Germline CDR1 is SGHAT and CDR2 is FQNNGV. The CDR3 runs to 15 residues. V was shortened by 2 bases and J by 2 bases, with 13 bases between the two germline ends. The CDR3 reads CASSLSGDWAYEQYF. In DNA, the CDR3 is TGTGCCAGCAGCTTAAGTGGGGACTGGGCCTACGAGCAGTACTTC.

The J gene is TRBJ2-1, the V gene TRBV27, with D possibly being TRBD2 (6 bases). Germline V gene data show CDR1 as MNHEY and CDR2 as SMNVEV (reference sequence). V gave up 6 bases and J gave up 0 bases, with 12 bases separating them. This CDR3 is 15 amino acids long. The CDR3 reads CASRLGTYSYNEQFF. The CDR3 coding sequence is TGTGCCAGCAGGCTCGGGACTTACTCCTACAATGAGCAGTTCTTC.